The clone carrying this TCR beta chain has at least ten counts. Its specificity is unknown. This record comes from a study of neurological immune-mediated disorders. Study-wide findings and caveats: It was HTLV-1-associated myelopathy that showed the most TCR clonal expansion, while multiple sclerosis showed the least, falling below healthy controls.

Synthesis of cDNA was accomplished via 5'RACE employing 10-nucleotide random UMIs. The output of every sequencing run, over 190 million TCR-beta sequences, came from 15-18 subjects. Each CDR3 protein gets one entry after TCRdb re-called the 5' RACE reads with MiXCR. Of around 49,000 distinct CDR3 sequences in the sample, 9% to 10% were seen once. This CDR3 is built from 15 residues. V lost 5 bases to trimming and J lost 3 bases; unmatched junction nucleotides: 7. Germline CDR1 and CDR2: SGHTA and FQGNSA. Stated time point: longitudinal time-point 1 (baseline). 2 million unsorted PBMCs were stored in RNAlater at -80 °C before RNA extraction.

The V and J genes are TRBV7-2 and TRBJ2-1; TRBD2 matches at 7 bases. The origin of this receptor is a middle-aged woman in good health. The sample consisted of PBMCs. The CDR3 sequence is CASSPRPSGYNEQFF. CDR3 nucleotides: TGTGCCAGCAGCCCGAGACCTAGCGGCTACAATGAGCAGTTCTTC.